The next 14 T cell receptor gamma chains were all read from a single sample in a study of gamma-delta T cells after stem cell transplantation. TCRdb applied CATT to the RT-PCR reads for clone calling. The data contain about 1,100 gamma-chain clones, roughly a quarter of them singletons. The sequenced sample was gamma-delta T cells. These receptors all stem from a human donor. It is not recorded whose cells these are; they may come from a transplant donor.

The table lists this clone with a few counts. As DNA, the CDR3 is TGTGCCACCTGGGATGGGAAAGGGAATTATTATAAGAAACTCTTT. It is translated as CATWDGKGNYYKKLF. V usage is TRGV4 and J usage is TRGJ1 or TRGJ2. The J gene, missing from TCRdb, was assigned here through DNA to germline matching. CDR1 is EGSTGY, CDR2 YDSYTSSV, per germline. The CDR3 totals 15 residues. The V gene end was trimmed by 0 bases and the J gene end by 0 bases; junction bases not matched to a gene: 5.

The chain is built from TRGV4 and TRGJ1 or TRGJ2. No J gene was available from TCRdb, and it was assigned here by a germline match of the DNA. The V segment lost 0 bases and the J segment 3 bases; nucleotides outside the gene matches: 8. Germline-derived CDR1 and CDR2 are EGSTGY and YDSYTSSV. This CDR3 is 15 amino acids long. CDR3 in DNA: TGTGCCACCTGGGATGGGCAGGAGGGTTATTATAAGAAACTCTTT. Translation: CATWDGQEGYYKKLF.

The genes are TRGV3 and TRGJ1 or TRGJ2. The J gene was missing in TCRdb and was found by matching the end of the DNA to germline. Germline-derived CDR1 and CDR2 are VTNTFY and YDVSTARD (reference sequence). The ends lost 0 bases at V and 6 bases at J; junction bases unmatched: 5. The CDR3 consists of 13 residues. The CDR3 DNA reads as TGTGCCACCTGGGACAGGCATGGTTATAAGAAACTCTTT. Its translation: CATWDRHGYKKLF.

As to this clone: This may stem from a read error, because a much larger clone lies one nucleotide away. Other DNA sequences in this specimen translate into the identical CDR3. The V gene is TRGV9, the J gene TRGJ1 or TRGJ2. No J gene was available from TCRdb, and it was assigned here by a germline match of the DNA. Germline V gene data show CDR1 as GITISATS and CDR2 as ISYDGTV (reference sequence). The J segment lost 7 bases and the V segment lost 0 bases, leaving 15 bases of the junction unmatched. The CDR3 totals 16 residues. The CDR3 sequence is CALWEVRWWFSYKKLF. In DNA, the CDR3 is TGTGCCTTGTGGGAGGTGAGGTGGTGGTTTAGCTATAAGAAACTCTTT.

There are a few counts of this clone. V and J are TRGV2 and TRGJ1 or TRGJ2. TCRdb supplies no J gene; here it was assigned by aligning the nucleotide sequence to germline. V dropped 0 bases and J dropped 4; count of bases not matched to a gene: 9. The CDR3 contains 15 residues. From germline, CDR1 is EGSNGY and CDR2 YDSYNSKV. The CDR3 loop reads CATWDGPAAYYKKLF. The CDR3, as DNA: TGTGCCACCTGGGACGGGCCAGCTGCATATTATAAGAAACTCTTT.

This clone was observed a few times. The chain links TRGV2 to TRGJ1 or TRGJ2. As TCRdb names no J gene, one was assigned here on the basis of a DNA match to germline. This CDR3 has 15 amino acids. With V trimmed by 0 bases and J by 7 bases, 12 bases remained unmatched. Germline CDR1 is EGSNGY and CDR2 is YDSYNSKV. CDR3 residues: CATWDGPKDGYKKLF. In DNA form, the CDR3 reads TGTGCCACCTGGGACGGGCCGAAAGATGGATATAAGAAACTCTTT.

This clone was seen a few times. It is likely a read error: a sequence one base away is far more abundant. Different DNA sequences within this sample yield the same CDR3. This chain uses TRGV2 with TRGJ1 or TRGJ2. The J gene is not listed in TCRdb, so it was assigned here from a DNA match to germline. Trimming removed 1 base from V and 4 bases from J; junction bases left unmatched: 1. Germline CDR1 is EGSNGY and CDR2 is YDSYNSKV. This CDR3 has 12 amino acids. The CDR3 DNA follows: TGTGCCACCTGGGACGGATATTATAAGAAACTCTTT. It specifies CATWDGYYKKLF.

This clone turned up a few times. Possible read error: a much larger clone is one base away. Other DNA sequences from this sample encode an identical CDR3 as well. The chain is built from TRGV2 and TRGJ1 or TRGJ2. TCRdb records no J gene; here it was assigned by comparing the DNA to germline. Germline values: CDR1 EGSNGY, CDR2 YDSYNSKV. V was pared by 0 bases and J by 6 bases, with 2 bases of the junction left unmatched. The CDR3 loop spans 12 amino acids. The CDR3 coding sequence is TGTGCCACCTGGGACGGGCCTTATAAGAAACTCTTT. Protein sequence: CATWDGPYKKLF.

The chain recombines TRGV2 with TRGJ1 or TRGJ2. The J gene was not available in TCRdb and was assigned here by matching the DNA to germline segments. The V and J ends lost 4 bases and 0 bases, in that order; junction bases with no gene match: 9. CDR1 and CDR2 (germline): EGSNGY, YDSYNSKV. The CDR3 totals 15 residues. The DNA for the CDR3 is TGTGCCACCTGGGATCCTCTATCGAATTATTATAAGAAACTCTTT. This gives the protein CATWDPLSNYYKKLF.

This clone was recorded a few times. Given a much more abundant clone one base away, this may be a read error. The chain joins TRGV2 to TRGJP2. No J segment appears in TCRdb, so it was assigned here by matching the sequence to germline. Germline V gene lookup returns CDR1 EGSNGY and CDR2 YDSYNSKV. V lost 1 base and J lost 2; bases outside the gene matches: 7. The CDR3 spans 16 residues. CDR3: CATWDGRTSSDWIKTF. CDR3 nucleotides: TGTGCCACCTGGGACGGAAGAACGAGTAGTGATTGGATCAAGACGTTT.

This clone appeared a few times. The J gene is TRGJ1 or TRGJ2, the V gene TRGV3. Because TCRdb records no J gene, it was assigned here through a match of the DNA to germline. The V segment lost 5 bases and the J segment 5 bases; nucleotides outside the gene matches: 6. The germline V gene has CDR1 VTNTFY and CDR2 YDVSTARD (reference sequence). There are 12 residues in the CDR3. In DNA, the CDR3 is TGTGCCACCTGGGCCCTTCATTATAAGAAACTCTTT. It encodes CATWALHYKKLF.

Details on this clone: The sample contains more than one DNA sequence encoding this CDR3. The chain couples TRGV9 to TRGJ1 or TRGJ2. TCRdb supplies no J gene; here it was assigned by aligning the nucleotide sequence to germline. The J segment lost 6 bases and the V segment lost 4 bases, leaving 9 bases of the junction unmatched. The CDR3 spans 13 residues. Germline V gene sequence: CDR1 GITISATS, CDR2 ISYDGTV (reference sequence). CDR3 DNA sequence: TGTGCCTTGTGGGATTCAAACGGTTATAAGAAACTCTTT. Its translation is CALWDSNGYKKLF.

In its sample, this clone ranks as medium-sized (0.01 to 0.1%). A far larger clone lies a single base away; this is likely a read error. At the DNA level, this CDR3 is encoded by other sequences in the same sample as well. The V and J genes are TRGV4 and TRGJ1 or TRGJ2. No J gene is reported in TCRdb; it was inferred here by comparing the DNA with germline. The V and J ends lost 4 bases and 2 bases, in that order; junction bases with no gene match: 2. In germline, CDR1 is EGSTGY, CDR2 YDSYTSSV. The CDR3 totals 12 residues. Here the CDR3 reads CATWDDYYKKLF. CDR3 coding DNA: TGTGCCACCTGGGACGATTATTATAAGAAACTCTTT.

About this clone: Germline is not matched at one junction end, which may reflect a read error. Different DNA sequences within this sample yield the same CDR3. This chain joins TRGV5 and TRGJ1 or TRGJ2. TCRdb does not report a J gene; here it was assigned by matching the DNA to germline references. This CDR3 is built from 15 residues. Looked up from germline, CDR1 is VINAFY and CDR2 is YDVSNSKD. CDR3: CATWDGNSNYYKKLF. As DNA, the CDR3 is TGCGCCACCTGGGACGGAAATTCGAATTATTATAAGAAACTCTTT.